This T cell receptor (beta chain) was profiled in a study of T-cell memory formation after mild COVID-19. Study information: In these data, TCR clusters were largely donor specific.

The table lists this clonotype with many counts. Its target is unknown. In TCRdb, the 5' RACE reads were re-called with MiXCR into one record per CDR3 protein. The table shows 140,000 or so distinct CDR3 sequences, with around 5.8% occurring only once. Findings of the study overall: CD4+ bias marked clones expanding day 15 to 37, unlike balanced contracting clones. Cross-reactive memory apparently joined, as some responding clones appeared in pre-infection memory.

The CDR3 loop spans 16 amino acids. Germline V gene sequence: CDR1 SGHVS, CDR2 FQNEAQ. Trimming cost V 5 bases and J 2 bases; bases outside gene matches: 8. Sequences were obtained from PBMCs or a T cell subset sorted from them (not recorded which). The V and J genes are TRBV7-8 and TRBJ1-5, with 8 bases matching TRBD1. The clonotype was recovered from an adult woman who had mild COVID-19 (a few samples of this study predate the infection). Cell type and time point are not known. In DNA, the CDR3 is TGTGCCAGCAGCCAGAGTACGACAGGGGGCAATCAGCCCCAGCATTTT. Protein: CASSQSTTGGNQPQHF.